Detailed here is one T cell receptor beta chain. Treatment defined: about 20 received Ad26.COV2.S at low or high dose, single or two shots; 5 received placebo; per-sample allocation not given. It was on day 63 after the first vaccine or placebo injection that samples were taken. Expressing Wuhan-strain SARS-CoV-2 spike, an Ad26 vector served as the vaccine. The assay was immunoSEQ multiplex PCR, and TCRdb's table has in-frame clones only and misses some. The sample has around 450,000 clones; 80% to 90% are singletons. This record belongs to a study of Ad26.COV2.S vaccination and SARS-CoV-2 variants. Germline lookup yields CDR1 SGHNT and CDR2 YENEEA. The CDR3 length is 16 residues. V gave up 5 bases and J gave up 0 bases, with 15 bases separating them.

This specimen consisted of peripheral blood, obtained in a trial of Ad26.COV2.S vaccine versus placebo. The clonotype was recovered from a person between 18 and 60 years old who received the Ad26.COV2.S COVID-19 vaccine or a placebo. The chain combines TRBV11-3 with TRBJ2-3, with D perhaps TRBD1 (8 bases). The CDR3, as DNA: TGTGCCAGCAGCCGAACAGGGGGGGTTAGCACAGATACGCAGTATTTT. It yields the protein CASSRTGGVSTDTQYF.